This record looks at one T cell receptor (beta chain) sequence and its context. As handled by the study authors: From reference gene primer amplification, estimates of nucleated cell counts were derived. Produced via immunoSEQ multiplex PCR; TCRdb's table is partial and in-frame only. V and J calls plus clone size are reproduced from that table; the DNA served to infer D and trimming. Of some 51,000 clones in the sample, roughly 90% were seen once. The data derive from a study of blood T cell repertoires in COVID-19. Study-level background: Samples came from the United States, Italy and Spain, spanning acute and convalescent COVID-19. The cDNA or gDNA used as material had been derived from T cells, B-cell-depleted T cells, or PBMCs.

The sequencing sample was made of peripheral blood. The TCR originated in a middle-aged man with acute or convalescent COVID-19.

CDR3 amino acids: CASSLEVGTGVYGYTF. The CDR3, as DNA: TGCGCCAGCAGCTTGGAGGTGGGCACCGGGGTATATGGCTACACCTTC. J is TRBJ1-2 and V is TRBV5-1; D unresolved. CDR1 SGHRS and CDR2 YFSETQ come from the germline V gene. Trimming took 0 bases from V and 5 from J, leaving 17 bases between them. There are 16 residues in the CDR3.